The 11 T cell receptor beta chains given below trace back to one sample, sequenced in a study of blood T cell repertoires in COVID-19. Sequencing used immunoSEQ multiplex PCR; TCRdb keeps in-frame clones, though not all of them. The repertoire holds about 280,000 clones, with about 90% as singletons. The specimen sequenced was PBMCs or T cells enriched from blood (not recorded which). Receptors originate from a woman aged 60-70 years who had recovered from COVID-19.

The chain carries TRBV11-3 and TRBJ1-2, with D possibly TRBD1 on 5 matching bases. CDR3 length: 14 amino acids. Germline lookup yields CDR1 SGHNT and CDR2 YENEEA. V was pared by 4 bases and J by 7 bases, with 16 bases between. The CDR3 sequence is CASSSSAGHPGYTF. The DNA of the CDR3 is TGTGCCAGCAGCTCCAGCGCAGGGCACCCTGGCTACACCTTC.

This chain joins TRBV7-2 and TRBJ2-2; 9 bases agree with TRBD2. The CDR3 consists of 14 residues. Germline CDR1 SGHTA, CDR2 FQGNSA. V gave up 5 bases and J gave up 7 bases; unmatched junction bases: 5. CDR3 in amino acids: CASSPRGGLGELFF. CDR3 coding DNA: TGTGCCAGCAGCCCGCGGGGGGGCCTCGGGGAGCTGTTTTTT.

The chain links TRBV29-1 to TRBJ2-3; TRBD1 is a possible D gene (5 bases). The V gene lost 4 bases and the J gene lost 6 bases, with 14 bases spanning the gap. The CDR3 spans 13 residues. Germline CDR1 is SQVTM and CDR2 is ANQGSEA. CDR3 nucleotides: TGCAGCGTTGGGACAATAGTGGGCGATACGCAGTATTTT. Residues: CSVGTIVGDTQYF.

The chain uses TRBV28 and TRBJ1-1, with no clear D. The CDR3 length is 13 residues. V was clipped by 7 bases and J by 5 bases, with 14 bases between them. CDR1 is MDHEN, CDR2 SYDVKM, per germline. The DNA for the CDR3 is TGTGCCAGCAACTGGGCCCGTAGGACTGAAGCTTTCTTT. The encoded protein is CASNWARRTEAFF.

The CDR3 sequence is CASSISGGAETQYF. DNA of the CDR3: TGTGCCAGTAGTATATCAGGGGGCGCGGAGACCCAGTACTTC. The chain has TRBV19 and TRBJ2-5; 8 positions match TRBD1. The V gene end was trimmed by 2 bases and the J gene end by 5 bases; junction bases not matched to a gene: 4. This CDR3 has 14 amino acids. Germline values: CDR1 LNHDA, CDR2 SQIVND (reference sequence).

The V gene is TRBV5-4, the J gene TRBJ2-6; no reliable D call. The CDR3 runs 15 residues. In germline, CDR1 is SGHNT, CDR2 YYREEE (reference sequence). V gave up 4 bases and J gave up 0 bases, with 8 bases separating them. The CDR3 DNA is TGTGCCAGCAGCGAACAAATCTCTGGGGCCAACGTCCTGACTTTC. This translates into CASSEQISGANVLTF.

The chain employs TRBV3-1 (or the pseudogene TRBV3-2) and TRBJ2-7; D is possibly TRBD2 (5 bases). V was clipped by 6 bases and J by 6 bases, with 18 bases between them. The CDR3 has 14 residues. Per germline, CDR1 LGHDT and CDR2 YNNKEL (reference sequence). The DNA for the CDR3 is TGTGCCAGCAGTCTTACTAGATATGGGATCGAGCAGTACTTC. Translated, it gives CASSLTRYGIEQYF.

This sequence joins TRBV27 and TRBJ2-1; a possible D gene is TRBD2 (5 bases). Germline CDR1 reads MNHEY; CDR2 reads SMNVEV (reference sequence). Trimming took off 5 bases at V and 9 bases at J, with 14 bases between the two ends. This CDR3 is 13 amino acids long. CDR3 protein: CASSRGPFGEQFF. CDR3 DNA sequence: TGTGCCAGCAGTCGCGGGCCGTTTGGTGAGCAGTTCTTC.

CDR3 nucleotide sequence: TGTGCCAGTAGGCGGACAGGGGAAGGGAATCAGCCCCAGCATTTT. This encodes CASRRTGEGNQPQHF. This chain links TRBV19 with TRBJ1-5; 9 bases fit TRBD1. J gave up 4 bases and V 6 bases, and 7 bases lay outside the gene matches. The germline V gene has CDR1 LNHDA and CDR2 SQIVND (reference sequence). CDR3 length equals 15 residues.

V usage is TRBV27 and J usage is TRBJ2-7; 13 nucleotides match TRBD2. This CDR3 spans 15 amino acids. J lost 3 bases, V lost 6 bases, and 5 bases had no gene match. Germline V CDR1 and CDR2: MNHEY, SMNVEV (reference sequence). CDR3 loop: CASRQRTSGSYEQYF. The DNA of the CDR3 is TGTGCCAGCAGACAAAGGACTAGCGGGAGCTACGAGCAGTACTTC.

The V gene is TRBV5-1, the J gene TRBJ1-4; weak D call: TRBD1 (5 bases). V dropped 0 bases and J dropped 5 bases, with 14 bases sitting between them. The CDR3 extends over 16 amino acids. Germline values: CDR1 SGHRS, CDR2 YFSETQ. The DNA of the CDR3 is TGCGCCAGCAGCTTGGTTAGGCCAGGGCAGAATGAAAAACTGTTTTTT. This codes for CASSLVRPGQNEKLFF.